This TCR beta chain was observed in a study of blood T cell repertoires in COVID-19 (dated by TCRdb to 2019 to 2021). General notes on the study: Samples from collaborators originated in the United States, Italy and Spain and spanned both the acute and convalescent phases of COVID-19. The repertoires were made available in a free public database intended to serve as a resource for research on the immune response to SARS-CoV-2. The prospective study material was composed of cDNA or gDNA derived from T cells, B-cell-depleted T cells, or PBMCs. Nearly every sample came with metadata listing a de-identified subject ID, COVID-19 status, age in years and sex. Deeply sampled blood TCRbeta repertoires from subjects exposed to, actively infected with, or recovered from COVID-19 were included in the dataset. Where available, HLA class I and class II types were obtained from metadata supplied by the sample provider rather than from assay-based typing. Samples were obtained from the ongoing ImmuneRACE study (first 160 participants) and from some 1,200 subjects provided by 6 global collaborators. What the work shows at the level of the full study, not this receptor alone: The amount of clinical and demographic metadata varied by source and participant and was provided uncurated.

Regarding this clone: What antigen it recognizes has not been identified. Within one base of it there is no much larger clone, and no base qualities were kept.

A second Seattle source provided samples from volunteer blood donors who had recovered from COVID-19. The collaborating institutions used their own protocols to collect whole blood in K2EDTA tubes. For TCRbeta analysis, collaborator samples were shipped as frozen whole blood, as isolated PBMCs, or as DNA extracted from either sample type. TCRbeta CDR3 regions were amplified from genomic DNA by means of the immunoSEQ Assay, a bias-controlled multiplex PCR. On the authors' methods: The number of nucleated cells in each sample was estimated from the amplification of reference gene primers within the assay. To quantify the absolute abundance of each unique TCRbeta CDR3 rearrangement, sequence reads were collapsed and filtered. Productive Simpson clonality was computed per sample as the square root of Simpson's diversity index over productive rearrangements. The clones in this table, taken by TCRdb from immuneACCESS, are in-frame only. Not every clone is retained; where verified, under half of the shortfall comes from an unresolved V gene, and the cause of the rest is unknown. The V and J calls and the clone size are those of that table, but D and trimming were determined from the DNA. The sample records about 220,000 clones, approximately 82% of which are singletons. Under 2.5% of the sample is held by the ten biggest clonotypes.

This receptor was obtained from a man aged 35 to 55 who had recovered from COVID-19. The specimen was peripheral blood.

The nucleotide sequence reads as follows: TGTGCCTGGAGTGGGGCCCAAATCATGTTTTTT. Its translation is CAWSGAQIMFF. The chain links TRBV30 with TRBJ1-4, with an unclear D gene assignment. Reading from cysteine to phenylalanine, the CDR3 counts 11 amino acids. The DNA shown is the 33-base CDR3, in frame from base 1. V gives up 1 base and J gives up 15 bases, and the segment between their germline ends measures 12 bases. CDR1 and CDR2, looked up from the germline V gene (reference sequence), are GTSNPN and SVGIG.